In its sample, the clone carrying this T cell receptor beta chain was seen a few times. Antigen unknown. The CDR3 covers 15 residues. J lost 3 bases, V lost 6 bases, and 4 bases had no gene match. Using its own MiXCR run on the 5' RACE reads, TCRdb lists one record per CDR3 protein. Of almost 550,000 distinct CDR3 sequences in the sample, roughly 22% were seen once. The data were obtained in a study of T-cell memory formation after mild COVID-19. Study details: There were largely donor-specific TCR clusters. Study-wide findings and caveats: Largely, contracting CD4+ clones fell within CM and EM, and contracting CD8+ clones within EMRA.

V is TRBV12-3 or TRBV12-4 and J is TRBJ2-3; 12 nucleotides line up with TRBD2. Sequenced: PBMCs or a T cell subset sorted from them (not recorded which). This TCR derives from an adult woman who had mild COVID-19 (a few samples of this study predate the infection). Cell type and time point are not known. The CDR3 coding sequence is TGTGCCAGCAGGCTCGGGACTAGCGGGACAGATACGCAGTATTTT. It yields the protein CASRLGTSGTDTQYF.